The rows below give T cell receptor beta chains drawn from one sample of a study of shared clonotypes between healthy human individuals. Sequencing was performed with immunoSEQ multiplex PCR; in TCRdb, only in-frame clones are kept and a portion is missing. The sample has millions of clones, more than 80% seen once. The source material was naive CD4+ T cells from PBMCs. The receptors stem from a man between 18 and 35 years old in good health. Some clones in this sample may be carry-over from other donors' samples. Both conserved end residues are part of each CDR3. Fields, in order: J gene, clone size, V gene, CDR3 length, D gene, CDR3 DNA, CDR3 protein. D genes are given only for firm matches. Part of the rows lack a size; the others show once, few, many or a class for expanded clones.

>TRBJ2-7|once|TRBV29-1|13|.
TGCAGCGTAGGGGCGGGGTCGGCCTACGAGCAGTACTTC
CSVGAGSAYEQYF
>TRBJ1-4|.|TRBV7-8|14|.
TGTGCCAGCAGCTTAGCCCCAAGAGGTGAAAAACTGTTTTTT
CASSLAPRGEKLFF
>TRBJ2-1|.|TRBV5-4|16|.
TGTGCCAGCAGCCCAGCTGGCGGCGGCCTCTACAATGAGCAGTTCTTC
CASSPAGGGLYNEQFF
>TRBJ2-5|once|TRBV9|16|.
TGTGCCAGCAGCGTAGGGCGAGGACTCCTCCAAGAGACCCAGTACTTC
CASSVGRGLLQETQYF
>TRBJ1-4|.|TRBV5-6|16|.
TGTGCCAGCAGCTTGGGCGTCGGGACGGCTAATGAAAAACTGTTTTTT
CASSLGVGTANEKLFF
>TRBJ2-5|.|TRBV4-1|16|.
TGCGCCAGCAGCCAAGGAAGGCAGCGCACCCAGGAGACCCAGTACTTC
CASSQGRQRTQETQYF
>TRBJ2-5|.|TRBV6-1|14|TRBD1
TGTGCCAGCCGCGACAGGGGGTACCAAGAGACCCAGTACTTC
CASRDRGYQETQYF
>TRBJ2-7|.|TRBV27|14|.
TGTGCCAGCAGTTTAACAGGGTCGACCTACGAGCAGTACTTC
CASSLTGSTYEQYF
>TRBJ1-3|.|TRBV28|12|.
TGTGCCACCGGGACTGTTGGAAACACCATATATTTT
CATGTVGNTIYF
>TRBJ2-7|.|TRBV11-1|13|.
TGTGCCAGCAGCTCGGGATTCCCGTACGAGCAGTACTTC
CASSSGFPYEQYF
>TRBJ2-1|.|TRBV10-3|16|.
TGTGCCATCAGTGGGGTGCGGGCAGGAGGGTACAATGAGCAGTTCTTC
CAISGVRAGGYNEQFF
>TRBJ1-5|.|TRBV15|16|.
TGTGCCACCAGCAGAGATCCCTCCCGGGGAGGTTGGCCCCAGCATTTT
CATSRDPSRGGWPQHF
>TRBJ2-2|.|TRBV6-6|11|.
TGTGCCAGCAGCGTCCCCGGGGAGCTGTTTTTT
CASSVPGELFF
>TRBJ1-1|few|TRBV7-2|13|.
TGTGCCAGCAGCTTAAGGATGAACACTGAAGCTTTCTTT
CASSLRMNTEAFF
>TRBJ2-7|.|TRBV4-1|17|TRBD1
TGCGCCAGCAGCCAAGCCACTGTCGGGACAGACAGCTACGAGCAGTACTTC
CASSQATVGTDSYEQYF
>TRBJ2-7|.|TRBV7-9|13|.
TGTGCCAGCAGCGCAGGACGGACCTACGAGCAGTACTTC
CASSAGRTYEQYF
>TRBJ2-5|.|TRBV6-5|15|.
TGTGCCAGCAGTTACTCCACAAGGGTCGGGCAGACCCAGTACTTC
CASSYSTRVGQTQYF
>TRBJ2-7|.|TRBV9|14|.
TGTGCCAGCAGCGTCGGACTAACTACCTACGAGCAGTACTTC
CASSVGLTTYEQYF
>TRBJ2-4|.|TRBV5-1|13|.
TGCGCCAGCAGACCGGGGGTGGAAAACATTCAGTACTTC
CASRPGVENIQYF
>TRBJ1-2|.|TRBV4-1|13|.
TGCGCCAGCAGCCAAGGGCAGGGTTATGGCTACACCTTC
CASSQGQGYGYTF
>TRBJ2-1|.|TRBV9|17|TRBD1
TGTGCCAGCAGCAGAGGACAGGCGAGGACATATGCCAATGAGCAGTTCTTC
CASSRGQARTYANEQFF
>TRBJ2-1|.|TRBV6-5|15|.
TGTGCCAGCAGTTATACAGGAAGCTCCTACAATGAGCAGTTCTTC
CASSYTGSSYNEQFF
>TRBJ1-4|.|TRBV28|16|TRBD1
TGTGCCAGCAGTTCGACGAGGACAGGGGGGAATGAAAAACTGTTTTTT
CASSSTRTGGNEKLFF
>TRBJ2-1|.|TRBV9|17|.
TGTGCCAGCAGCGACTCTTCTAGCCGTTACTCCTACAATGAGCAGTTCTTC
CASSDSSSRYSYNEQFF
>TRBJ2-5|.|TRBV5-1|15|TRBD1
TGCGCCAGCAGCTTGGCTGACAGGGGACGAGAGACCCAGTACTTC
CASSLADRGRETQYF
>TRBJ2-3|.|TRBV15|16|.
TGTGCCACCAGCCCTAGATCTCGGGGGGCGCCGGATACGCAGTATTTT
CATSPRSRGAPDTQYF
>TRBJ1-3|.|TRBV28|12|.
TGTGCCAGCAGTAACGACCGGGACACCATATATTTT
CASSNDRDTIYF
>TRBJ2-5|.|TRBV6-1|12|.
TGTGCCAGCAGGGTTATGGAAGAGACCCAGTACTTC
CASRVMEETQYF
>TRBJ1-4|.|TRBV6-1|15|.
TGTGCCAGCAGTGAAGGGGCCGGGATAAATGAAAAACTGTTTTTT
CASSEGAGINEKLFF
>TRBJ1-4|.|TRBV7-2|14|TRBD1
TGTGCCAGCAGCCCCCAGACAGGGCGGGAAAAACTGTTTTTT
CASSPQTGREKLFF
>TRBJ2-7|.|TRBV4-1|15|.
TGCGCCAGCAGCACGCTAGCGGAGGTGAGGGGGGAGCAGTACTTC
CASSTLAEVRGEQYF
>TRBJ2-1|.|TRBV5-1|16|TRBD2
TGCGCCAGCAGCTCATCGGGACTACCGTCCTACAATGAGCAGTTCTTC
CASSSSGLPSYNEQFF